Each of the 23 T cell receptor beta chains below was sequenced from the same sample in a study of type 1 regulatory T cells (dated by TCRdb to about 2021). For sequencing, an Illumina MiSeq was employed. The raw public data were reprocessed by TCRdb itself: fastp quality trimming at Q25, MiXCR clonotype calling, in-frame beta chains only. Identical CDR3 protein sequences are pooled into one entry, listed with their most common genes and DNA. A total of 35,000 to 50,000 distinct CDR3 sequences appear in this sample, over 9% of them only once. The top ten hold roughly 8% of the sample. Antigen specificity for these receptors is unknown. The specimen was cultured non-Tr1 T cells, either the whole culture or a sorted T cell fraction (not recorded which). The cell subset or site label here, explained by the study, means: non-Tr1 population from the T-allo10 product. These receptors were taken from a human donor in good health.

This clonotype was counted many times. The J gene is TRBJ2-7, the V gene TRBV29-1; D may be TRBD2 (5 bases). The CDR3 extends over 14 amino acids. V was pared by 2 bases and J by 2 bases, with 13 bases between. CDR1 SQVTM and CDR2 ANQGSEA come from the germline V gene. CDR3 nucleotide sequence: TGCAGCGTTGAATTAAGCGGAAGCCCCTACGAGCAGTACTTC. Its protein product is CSVELSGSPYEQYF.

The chain combines TRBV29-1 with TRBJ2-2; TRBD1 might be the D (5 bases). The CDR3 sequence is 11 residues long. Germline V CDR1 and CDR2: SQVTM, ANQGSEA. Trimming removed 7 bases from V and 7 bases from J, with 10 bases in between. DNA of the CDR3: TGCAGCGGGCAGGGTAACGGGGAGCTGTTTTTT. Translated: CSGQGNGELFF.

The J gene is TRBJ2-1, the V gene TRBV11-3; 7 positions match TRBD2. Per the germline V gene, CDR1 is SGHNT and CDR2 is YENEEA. This CDR3 contains 13 residues. The J segment lost 10 bases and the V segment lost 5 bases, leaving 8 bases of the junction unmatched. The CDR3 loop reads CASSKLLASEQFF. CDR3 nucleotide sequence: TGTGCCAGCAGCAAGTTACTAGCGTCGGAGCAGTTCTTC.

In this sample, this clonotype turned up many times. The rearrangement links TRBV7-2 to TRBJ2-6, with D unclear. Germline V CDR1 and CDR2: SGHTA, FQGNSA. Trimming shortened V by 5 bases and J by 1 base, and 6 bases separated the two germline ends. There are 14 residues in the CDR3. The CDR3 region is CASSAQSGANVLTF. CDR3 in DNA: TGTGCCAGCAGCGCCCAATCTGGGGCCAACGTCCTGACTTTC.

This clonotype was recorded a few times. The chain couples TRBV3-1 to TRBJ1-5, with TRBD1 matching over 7 bases. The CDR3 loop spans 16 amino acids. The germline CDR1 and CDR2 sequences are LGHDT and YNNKEL (reference sequence). Trimming took 1 base from V and 5 from J; bases not matched to a gene: 8. The CDR3 DNA is TGTGCCAGCAGCCAAGGTGCGACAGGGAATCATCAGCCCCAGCATTTT. Encoded protein: CASSQGATGNHQPQHF.

This clonotype was observed at least ten times. The rearrangement links TRBV20-1 to TRBJ2-1; 7 bases are a match to TRBD2. V shed 0 bases, J shed 7 bases, and the junction held 12 bases outside the gene matches. CDR3 length: 16 amino acids. CDR1 and CDR2 (germline): DFQATT, SNEGSKA (reference sequence). This chain's CDR3 is CSARETGSGRWNEQFF. CDR3 in DNA: TGCAGTGCTAGAGAGACCGGGTCCGGGAGGTGGAATGAGCAGTTCTTC.

A few counts support this clonotype. The V gene is TRBV27, the J gene TRBJ2-5, with 14 bases identical to TRBD2. Unmatched junction bases numbered 8, after V lost 6 bases and J lost 5 bases. Germline CDR1 reads MNHEY; CDR2 reads SMNVEV (reference sequence). The CDR3 length is 16 residues. The CDR3 loop reads CASRGLGLAGDETQYF. The CDR3 nucleotides read TGTGCCAGCAGGGGCCTGGGACTAGCGGGAGACGAGACCCAGTACTTC.

This clonotype was seen repeatedly, ten times or more. The chain has TRBV7-2 and TRBJ2-3; possibly TRBD2 for D (6 bases). The CDR3 covers 14 residues. V gave up 1 base and J gave up 13 bases, with 18 bases separating them. From germline, CDR1 is SGHTA and CDR2 FQGNSA. CDR3 region: CASSLEVTASVKYF. The CDR3 coding sequence is TGTGCCAGCAGCTTAGAAGTTACGGCTAGCGTGAAGTATTTT.

This clonotype has at least ten counts. This rearrangement joins TRBV20-1 to TRBJ2-5; D unclear. From germline, CDR1 is DFQATT and CDR2 SNEGSKA (reference sequence). This CDR3 has 13 amino acids. V shed 4 bases and J shed 5 bases, with 14 bases lying between them. CDR3 sequence: CSAIPGPGETQYF. The CDR3 nucleotides read TGCAGTGCTATCCCGGGCCCCGGGGAGACCCAGTACTTC.

This clonotype appeared many times. The chain employs TRBV18 and TRBJ2-7; no firm D call. V lost 3 bases and J 0 bases, leaving 15 bases between the germline ends. Germline CDR1 reads KGHSH; CDR2 reads LQKENI. This CDR3 spans 16 amino acids. DNA for the CDR3: TGTGCCAGCTCACCCCAGATAAGTTCGAGCTCCTACGAGCAGTACTTC. Amino acid sequence: CASSPQISSSSYEQYF.

This chain joins TRBV20-1 and TRBJ2-3; TRBD2 agrees at 9 bases. The CDR3 is 15 amino acids. Germline V CDR1 and CDR2: DFQATT, SNEGSKA (reference sequence). V dropped 6 bases and J dropped 4; count of bases not matched to a gene: 11. The CDR3 loop is CSAKQREAWADTQYF. CDR3 coding DNA: TGCAGTGCAAAACAGCGGGAGGCGTGGGCAGATACGCAGTATTTT.

This clonotype occurred a few times. The chain couples TRBV7-3 to TRBJ2-1, with TRBD2 matching 10 bases. The CDR3 sequence is 17 residues long. After removal of 5 bases from V and 5 bases from J, the junction contained 12 bases not matched to a gene. Germline CDR1 and CDR2: SGHTA and FQGTGA. The CDR3 DNA reads TGTGCCAGCAGCAGGGGAAGTACCCTAGCGGGAGACAATGAGCAGTTCTTC. It yields the protein CASSRGSTLAGDNEQFF.

This clonotype came up many times. J is TRBJ2-1 and V is TRBV3-1; 15 positions match TRBD2. Germline CDR1 LGHDT, CDR2 YNNKEL (reference sequence). Germline trimming cut 4 bases from V and 10 bases from J; bases unmatched to any gene: 14. This CDR3 contains 18 residues. In nucleotides, the CDR3 is TGTGCCAGCAGCCCGGGACTAGCGGGAGGTACCAACTCGCGGGAGCAGTTCTTC. The encoded protein is CASSPGLAGGTNSREQFF.

As regards this clonotype: A much larger clonotype is one base distant, so this may be a read error. The rearrangement uses TRBV29-1 and TRBJ1-1, with D tentatively TRBD1 (6 bases). Trimming took off 6 bases at V and 6 bases at J, with 11 bases between the two ends. CDR1 is SQVTM and CDR2 is ANQGSEA in the germline V gene. The length of the CDR3 is 11 residues. CDR3 in amino acids: CSVGRTAEAFF. The CDR3 DNA sequence: TGCAGCGTCGGCCGGACAGCTGAAGCTTTCTTT.

This clonotype is deemed medium-sized (0.01 to 0.1%). The chain carries TRBV3-1 and TRBJ2-1, with D perhaps being TRBD1 or TRBD2 (5 bases each). The CDR3 contains 16 residues. The V gene's germline CDR1 is LGHDT and CDR2 YNNKEL (reference sequence). V dropped 4 bases and J dropped 8 bases, with 21 bases sitting between them. CDR3 amino acids: CASSRLSGATYDEQFF. Here the CDR3 DNA reads TGTGCCAGCAGCCGCCTATCCGGGGCGACTTACGATGAGCAGTTCTTC.

The chain employs TRBV7-2 and TRBJ2-1, with D perhaps TRBD2 (6 bases). Germline values: CDR1 SGHTA, CDR2 FQGNSA. V was trimmed by 0 bases and J by 2 bases, leaving 11 bases between them. The CDR3 has 16 amino acids. This CDR3 reads CASSLARGGPYNEQFF. The DNA of the CDR3 is TGTGCCAGCAGCTTAGCGCGAGGAGGGCCCTACAATGAGCAGTTCTTC.

This rearrangement joins TRBV30 to TRBJ2-7; D is possibly TRBD1 (6 bases). Germline assignment: CDR1 GTSNPN and CDR2 SVGIG (reference sequence). The CDR3 extends over 12 amino acids. Trimming took off 5 bases at V and 2 bases at J, with 10 bases between the two ends. The CDR3 reads CAWETGAYEQYF. The CDR3 DNA follows: TGTGCCTGGGAGACAGGTGCCTACGAGCAGTACTTC.

This clonotype was counted a few times. The junction shows a germline mismatch at one end, possibly a read error. J is TRBJ2-1 and V is TRBV28; the D gene is possibly TRBD1 (5 bases). The CDR3 covers 14 residues. The germline gives CDR1 MDHEN, CDR2 SYDVKM. The CDR3 is CAGSRDGQYNEQFF. CDR3 DNA: TGTGCCGGCAGCCGCGATGGACAATACAATGAGCAGTTCTTC.

A few counts support this clonotype. The chain uses TRBV20-1 and TRBJ1-5; 7 bases match TRBD1. The V and J ends lost 3 bases and 6 bases, in that order; junction bases with no gene match: 11. The germline V gene encodes CDR1 DFQATT and CDR2 SNEGSKA (reference sequence). CDR3 size: 15 residues. The chain's CDR3 is CSASSPTGAGQPQHF. The CDR3 DNA sequence: TGCAGTGCTAGCTCCCCCACAGGGGCCGGTCAGCCCCAGCATTTT.

This clonotype was seen ten or more times. The chain joins TRBV29-1 to TRBJ2-2, with 9 bases fitting TRBD1. Germline V CDR1 and CDR2: SQVTM, ANQGSEA. V lost 7 bases and J lost 6; bases outside the gene matches: 3. This CDR3 region has 12 residues. This CDR3 reads CSANRGPGELFF. The DNA for the CDR3 is TGCAGCGCTAACAGGGGGCCCGGGGAGCTGTTTTTT.

The chain links TRBV3-1 to TRBJ2-1, with TRBD2 identical over 12 bases. The CDR3 is 15 residues long. Germline V lookup: CDR1 LGHDT, CDR2 YNNKEL (reference sequence). V was pared by 1 base and J by 15 bases, with 10 bases of the junction left unmatched. CDR3 bases: TGTGCCAGCAGCCAAGGACTAGCGGGAGCTAATGCCCTGTTCTTC. This translates into CASSQGLAGANALFF.

This clonotype came up many times. The chain carries TRBV28 and TRBJ1-5; tentative D call: TRBD1 (6 bases). The CDR3 spans 16 residues. The germline V gene has CDR1 MDHEN and CDR2 SYDVKM. Trimming left V 7 bases short and J 2 bases short, with 18 bases between. CDR3 amino acids: CASNNGGAPGNQPQHF. CDR3 bases: TGTGCCAGCAATAATGGGGGGGCGCCTGGCAATCAGCCCCAGCATTTT.

This clonotype was observed a handful of times. This chain connects TRBV11-3 to TRBJ2-5; no definite D call. CDR1 is SGHNT, CDR2 YENEEA, per germline. The CDR3 has 11 amino acids. V was clipped by 6 bases and J by 4 bases, with 6 bases between them. In DNA, the CDR3 is TGTGCCAGCAGTCCGAGAGAGACCCAGTACTTC. This codes for CASSPRETQYF.